These 16 T cell receptor beta chains originate from one sample sequenced in a study of blood T cell repertoires in COVID-19. Some clones are missing from TCRdb's copy, which holds only in-frame ones; the method was immunoSEQ multiplex PCR. The sample comprises approximately 250,000 clones, about 91% of which are singletons, and over 1% rests with the top ten. The sequenced sample consisted of PBMCs or T cells enriched from blood (not recorded which). The receptors derive from a woman in her 40s with acute COVID-19.

V and J are TRBV27 and TRBJ2-1, with D unclear. This CDR3 is 15 amino acids long. V lost 2 bases and J lost 6, with 14 bases in between. Per germline, CDR1 MNHEY and CDR2 SMNVEV (reference sequence). This CDR3 is CASSLPTSRINEQFF. In nucleotides, the CDR3 is TGTGCCAGCAGTTTACCAACTTCTAGGATCAATGAGCAGTTCTTC.

V is TRBV6-5 and J is TRBJ1-1, with a weak D call TRBD1 (5 bases). CDR3 length: 14 residues. Germline-derived CDR1 and CDR2 are MNHEY and SVGAGI. V gave up 6 bases and J gave up 4 bases, with 15 bases separating them. The CDR3 loop reads CASSRKQAATEAFF. The CDR3 nucleotides read TGTGCCAGCAGCCGTAAACAGGCTGCCACTGAAGCTTTCTTT.

V and J are TRBV28 and TRBJ2-2; no reliable D call. CDR1 is MDHEN, CDR2 SYDVKM, per germline. The CDR3 has 12 residues. V was trimmed by 8 bases and J by 7 bases, leaving 11 bases between them. CDR3 nucleotides: TGTGCCAGCGAACGTGAGATCGGGGAGCTGTTTTTT. It codes for CASEREIGELFF.

This clone appeared once. The V call is TRBV9, the J call TRBJ2-5, with 7 bases lining up with TRBD2. In germline, CDR1 is SGDLS, CDR2 YYNGEE. The CDR3 consists of 16 residues. V shed 0 bases, J shed 0 bases, and the junction held 5 bases outside the gene matches. The CDR3 reads CASSVAGGPYQETQYF. The CDR3 DNA follows: TGTGCCAGCAGCGTAGCGGGGGGACCGTACCAAGAGACCCAGTACTTC.

J is TRBJ2-7 and V is TRBV27; tentatively, D is TRBD2 (6 bases). Germline V gene lookup returns CDR1 MNHEY and CDR2 SMNVEV (reference sequence). This CDR3 has 15 amino acids. The germline V and J ends were trimmed by 0 bases and 2 bases, with 11 bases remaining between them. Here the CDR3 DNA reads TGTGCCAGCAGTTTATCGGCCGGGGGACCCTACGAGCAGTACTTC. Encoded protein: CASSLSAGGPYEQYF.

The J gene is TRBJ2-5, the V gene TRBV18, with D tentatively TRBD1 (7 bases). CDR1 and CDR2 from the germline V gene are KGHSH and LQKENI. The ends were cut back, 0 bases at V and 4 bases at J, with 12 bases in the middle. The CDR3 totals 15 residues. CDR3 nucleotides: TGTGCCAGCTCACCACCTCAGGGGGGAGGAGAGACCCAGTACTTC. Residues: CASSPPQGGGETQYF.

The V and J genes are TRBV2 and TRBJ1-1; D remains ambiguous. CDR1 is SNHLY and CDR2 is FYNNEI in the germline V gene. V was cut by 3 bases and J by 10 bases, with 21 bases left in between. This CDR3 region has 15 residues. The DNA of the CDR3 is TGTGCCAGCAGTGACCAATCAGGAGGTAGAGTCGGAGCTTTCTTT. This codes for CASSDQSGGRVGAFF.

This chain uses TRBV14 with TRBJ1-2, with D tentatively TRBD1 (5 bases). V lost 4 bases to trimming and J lost 8 bases, with 14 bases between them. The CDR3 runs 13 residues. The germline V gene has CDR1 SGHDN and CDR2 FVKESK. The CDR3 here is CASSLARVGGYTF. DNA for the CDR3: TGTGCCAGCAGCCTGGCCAGGGTTGGAGGCTACACCTTC.

The chain links TRBV18 to TRBJ1-4; D is perhaps TRBD1 (5 bases). The CDR3 totals 15 residues. V was trimmed by 5 bases and J by 2 bases, leaving 12 bases between them. Germline assignment: CDR1 KGHSH and CDR2 LQKENI. The CDR3 nucleotides read TGTGCCAGCTCATCCAGGGTTGGGACTAATGAAAAACTGTTTTTT. Amino acid sequence: CASSSRVGTNEKLFF.

The rearrangement joins TRBV6-5 to TRBJ2-5, with TRBD1 identical over 8 bases. Germline-derived CDR1 and CDR2 are MNHEY and SVGAGI. The CDR3 is 13 residues long. V was clipped by 5 bases and J by 5 bases; unmatched bases: 4. CDR3 sequence (DNA): TGTGCCAGCAGTCATCGACAGGGGGAGACCCAGTACTTC. This encodes CASSHRQGETQYF.

The chain has TRBV23-1 and TRBJ2-7, with unresolved D. TRBV23-1 is an open reading frame, and its role is uncertain. The CDR3 has 12 amino acids. V lost 10 bases and J lost 4, with 14 bases in between. The chain's CDR3 is CATRHSAYEQYF. CDR3 nucleotides: TGCGCCACGCGACACTCCGCTTACGAGCAGTACTTC.

The chain has TRBV4-3 and TRBJ2-2; D is perhaps TRBD2 (6 bases). The germline V gene encodes CDR1 LGHNA and CDR2 YSLEER. Trimming pared 2 bases from V and 5 bases from J, leaving 9 bases between. There are 14 residues in the CDR3. CDR3 bases: TGCGCCAGCAGCCAAACCGGGGGAACCGGGGAGCTGTTTTTT. Its translation is CASSQTGGTGELFF.

The gene calls are TRBV7-9 and TRBJ2-7, with TRBD2 as a possible D gene (6 bases). The germline CDR1 and CDR2 sequences are SEHNR and FQNEAQ (reference sequence). V shed 1 base and J shed 6 bases, with 10 bases lying between them. The CDR3 runs 13 residues. The CDR3 loop reads CASSLEEGLEQYV. CDR3 in DNA: TGTGCCAGCAGCTTAGAGGAGGGTCTCGAGCAGTACGTC.

The CDR3 here is CASSRQGYEQFF. CDR3 in DNA: TGTGCCAGCAGTCGACAGGGGTATGAGCAGTTCTTC. The chain recombines TRBV7-9 with TRBJ2-1; 8 positions agree with TRBD1. The V gene's germline CDR1 is SEHNR and CDR2 FQNEAQ (reference sequence). The CDR3 extends over 12 amino acids. Germline trimming cut 6 bases from V and 8 bases from J; bases unmatched to any gene: 3.

The rearrangement links TRBV28 to TRBJ2-3, with 12 bases that match TRBD2. The CDR3 sequence is 16 residues long. From germline, CDR1 is MDHEN and CDR2 SYDVKM. The V and J ends lost 5 bases and 1 base, in that order; junction bases with no gene match: 4. CDR3: CASSLASGRGTDTQYF. DNA of the CDR3: TGTGCCAGCAGTCTCGCTAGCGGGAGGGGCACAGATACGCAGTATTTT.

V and J are TRBV9 and TRBJ2-3, with D possibly TRBD2 on 6 matching bases. Trimming stripped 3 bases from V and 0 bases from J, with 11 bases between. The CDR3 has 15 amino acids. From germline, CDR1 is SGDLS and CDR2 YYNGEE. The CDR3 coding sequence is TGTGCCAGCAGCGCCACCGGGACTAGCACAGATACGCAGTATTTT. This translates into CASSATGTSTDTQYF.